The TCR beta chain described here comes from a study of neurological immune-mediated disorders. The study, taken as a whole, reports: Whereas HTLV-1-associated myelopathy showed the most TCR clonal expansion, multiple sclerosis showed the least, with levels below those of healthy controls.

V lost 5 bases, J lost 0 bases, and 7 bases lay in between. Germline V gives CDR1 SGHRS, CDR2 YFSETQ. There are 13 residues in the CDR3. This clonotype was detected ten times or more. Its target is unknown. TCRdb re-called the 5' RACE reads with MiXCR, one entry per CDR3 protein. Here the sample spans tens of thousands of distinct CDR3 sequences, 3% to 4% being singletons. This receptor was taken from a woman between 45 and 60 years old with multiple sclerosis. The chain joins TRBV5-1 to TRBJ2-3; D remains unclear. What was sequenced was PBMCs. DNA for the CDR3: TGCGCCAGCAGTCATACTAGCACAGATACGCAGTATTTT. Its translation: CASSHTSTDTQYF.